This T cell receptor beta chain was retrieved from a study of cytomegalovirus exposure and HLA in healthy donors. Study overall: The roughly 120 validation repertoires, a later analysis reported, used the same platform as the 600 to 700 repertoires from the first cohort.

Trimming stripped 3 bases from V and 7 bases from J, with 12 bases between. The CDR3 is 14 residues long. CDR1 and CDR2 (germline): MDHEN, SYDVKM. Points from the study as a whole: For most TCR sequences rarity was the rule, although some public TCRs occurred in many donors. The investigators catalogued 150 or so TCR beta chains as cytomegalovirus-associated.

The method was immunoSEQ multiplex PCR; TCRdb's version includes in-frame clones alone and lacks a portion of them. The sample has about 140,000 clones; roughly 87% are singletons. This clone was observed a single time. Its antigen is undetermined. This TCR came from a man aged 18 to 30 in good health and CMV-seropositive. The sequencing input was PBMCs. The chain employs TRBV28 and TRBJ1-4; no reliable D call. The DNA of the CDR3 is TGTGCCAGCAGTTTGTGGGTAGGAGGTGAAAAACTGTTTTTT. It yields the protein CASSLWVGGEKLFF.